This T cell receptor (beta chain) was sequenced during a study of T-cell reconstitution after alpha-beta-depleted transplantation in children. CDR3 length: 14 amino acids. Trimming removed 4 bases at V and 8 bases at J, with 18 bases between. The V gene's germline CDR1 is SGHRS and CDR2 YFSETQ. Unique molecular identifiers were built into the TCRbeta library. TCRdb reprocessed the PCR reads with MiXCR, giving one entry per CDR3 protein. The data hold 150,000 to 200,000 distinct CDR3 sequences, with approximately 6.8% observed a single time. The sample holds many counts of this clonotype. The J gene is TRBJ1-2, the V gene TRBV5-1, with a possible D match to TRBD1 (6 bases). The sequence came from a human donor who donated a stem cell graft to a child with Wiskott-Aldrich syndrome. Here the sequenced sample was PBMCs from the stem cell graft donor, taken from the stem cell graft. The CDR3 region has the DNA TGCGCCAGCAGCCCCGGGGGCAGGGGCACCGGCTACACCTTC. Protein product: CASSPGGRGTGYTF.